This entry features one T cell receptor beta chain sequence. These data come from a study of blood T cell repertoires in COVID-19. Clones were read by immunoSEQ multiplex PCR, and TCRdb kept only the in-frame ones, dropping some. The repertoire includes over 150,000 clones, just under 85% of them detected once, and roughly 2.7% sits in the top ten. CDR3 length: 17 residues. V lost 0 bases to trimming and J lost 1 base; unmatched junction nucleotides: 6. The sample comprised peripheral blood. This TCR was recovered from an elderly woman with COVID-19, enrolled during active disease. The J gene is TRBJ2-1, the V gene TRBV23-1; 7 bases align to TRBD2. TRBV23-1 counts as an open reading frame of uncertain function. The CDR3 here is CASSQSRWGGSYNEQFF. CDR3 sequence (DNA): TGCGCCAGCAGTCAATCCCGGTGGGGGGGTTCCTACAATGAGCAGTTCTTC.